This T cell receptor (beta chain) was sequenced during a study of Graves' ophthalmopathy and Graves' hyperthyroidism. What supplied the PBMCs was roughly 10 ml of fresh peripheral blood. RNA served as the template for amplifying TCR beta CDR3 regions. A first-round RT-PCR used HTBI primers, followed by a second-round multiplex PCR. TCRdb used MiXCR to reprocess the multiplex PCR reads, holding one entry per CDR3 protein. The sample includes about 170,000 distinct CDR3 sequences, roughly two fifths seen only once; the top ten take about 5.8%. The V gene end was trimmed by 4 bases and the J gene end by 5 bases; junction bases not matched to a gene: 7. The germline V gene encodes CDR1 SGHTA and CDR2 FQGNSA. This CDR3 is 14 amino acids long.

Sequencing used peripheral blood. The V and J genes are TRBV7-2 and TRBJ1-2, with TRBD1 matching 7 bases. This TCR was sampled from a woman aged 40 to 49 with Graves' ophthalmopathy. The CDR3 DNA reads TGTGCCAGCAGCTCAGAACCGGGACAGTATGGCTACACCTTC. This encodes CASSSEPGQYGYTF. The full variable domain, completed using reference TRBV7-2 and TRBJ1-2, is GAGVSQSPSNKVTEKGKDVELRCDPISGHTALYWYRQSLGQGLEFLIYFQGNSAPDKSGLPSDRFSAERTGGSVSTLTIQRTQQEDSAVYLCASSSEPGQYGYTFGSGTRLTVV.